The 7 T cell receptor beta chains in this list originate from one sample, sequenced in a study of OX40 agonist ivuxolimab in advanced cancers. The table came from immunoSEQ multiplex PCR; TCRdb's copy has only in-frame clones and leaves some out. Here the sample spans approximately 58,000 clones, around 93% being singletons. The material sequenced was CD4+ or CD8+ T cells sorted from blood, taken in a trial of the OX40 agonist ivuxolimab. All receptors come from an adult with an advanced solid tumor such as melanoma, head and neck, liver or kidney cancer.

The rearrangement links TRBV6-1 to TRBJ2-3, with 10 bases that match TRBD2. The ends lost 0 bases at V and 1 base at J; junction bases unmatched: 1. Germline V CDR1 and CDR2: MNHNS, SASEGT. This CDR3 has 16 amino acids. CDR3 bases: TGTGCCAGCAGTGAAGCCGGACTAGCGGGCACAGATACGCAGTATTTT. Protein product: CASSEAGLAGTDTQYF.

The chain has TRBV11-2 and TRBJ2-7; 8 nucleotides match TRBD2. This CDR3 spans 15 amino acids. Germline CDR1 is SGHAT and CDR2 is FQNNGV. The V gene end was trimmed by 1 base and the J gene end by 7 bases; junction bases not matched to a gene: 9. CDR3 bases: TGTGCCAGCAGCTTAGGGCGGGAGGAGCTTATGGAGCAGTACTTC. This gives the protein CASSLGREELMEQYF.

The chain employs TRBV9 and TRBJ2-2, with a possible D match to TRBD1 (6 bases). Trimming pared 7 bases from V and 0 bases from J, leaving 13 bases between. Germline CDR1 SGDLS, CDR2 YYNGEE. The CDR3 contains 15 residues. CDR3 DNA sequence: TGTGCCAGCTCAGACTACAGGGCGAACACCGGGGAGCTGTTTTTT. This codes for CASSDYRANTGELFF.

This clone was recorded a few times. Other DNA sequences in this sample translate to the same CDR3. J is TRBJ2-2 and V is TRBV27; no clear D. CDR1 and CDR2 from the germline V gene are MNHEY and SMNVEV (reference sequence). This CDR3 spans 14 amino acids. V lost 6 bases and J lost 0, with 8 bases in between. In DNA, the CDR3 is TGTGCCAGCAGCAACAGTGCGAACACCGGGGAGCTGTTTTTT. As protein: CASSNSANTGELFF.

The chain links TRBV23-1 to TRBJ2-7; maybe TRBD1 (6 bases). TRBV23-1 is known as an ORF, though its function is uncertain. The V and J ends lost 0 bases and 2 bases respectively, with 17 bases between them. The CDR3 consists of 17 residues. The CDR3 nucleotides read TGCGCCAGCAGTCAATCCTGGACAGTCCGGCCGACCTACGAGCAGTACTTC. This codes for CASSQSWTVRPTYEQYF.

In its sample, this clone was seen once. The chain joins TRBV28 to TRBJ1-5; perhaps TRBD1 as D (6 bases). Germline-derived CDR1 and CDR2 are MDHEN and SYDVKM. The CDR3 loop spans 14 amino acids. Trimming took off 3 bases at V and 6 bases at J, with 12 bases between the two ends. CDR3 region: CASSFKGGRQPQHF. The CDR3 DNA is TGTGCCAGCAGTTTTAAGGGGGGTCGTCAGCCCCAGCATTTT. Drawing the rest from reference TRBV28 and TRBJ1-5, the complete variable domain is DVKVTQSSRYLVKRTGEKVFLECVQDMDHENMFWYRQDPGLGLRLIYFSYDVKMKEKGDIPEGYSVSREKKERFSLILESASTNQTSMYLCASSFKGGRQPQHFGDGTRLSIL.

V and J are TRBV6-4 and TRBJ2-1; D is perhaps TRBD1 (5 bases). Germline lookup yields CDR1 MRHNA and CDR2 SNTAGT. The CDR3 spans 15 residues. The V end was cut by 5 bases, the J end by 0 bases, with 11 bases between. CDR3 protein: CASSTGRSSYNEQFF. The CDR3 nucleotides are TGTGCCAGCAGTACAGGCAGGAGCTCCTACAATGAGCAGTTCTTC.